The following is a T cell receptor beta chain sequence with its context. What it binds is unknown. The V end lost 0 bases, the J end lost 0 bases, and 13 bases lay between the germline ends. Germline V gene sequence: CDR1 SGDLS, CDR2 YYNGEE. The CDR3 runs to 16 residues. The sample belongs to a study of T cells in Graves' hyperthyroidism and ophthalmopathy. Background on the study: Once the initial diagnosis was made, peripheral blood was obtained before any treatment.

The investigators amplified TCR beta CDR3 regions from RNA transcripts. HTBI primers were employed in a first-round RT-PCR of the TCR CDR3. TCRdb reprocessed the multiplex PCR reads via MiXCR and lists one record per CDR3 protein. This repertoire shows 220,000 or so distinct CDR3 sequences, over 15% found once; its top ten account for 25% to 30%. Study results and limitations: Ophthalmopathy onset followed model prediction by a median roughly 6.5 months.

Individuals with ophthalmopathy presented a Clinical Activity Score of at least 3, a NOSPECS grade of at least 4 and a duration under 3 months. Specimen: blood. The J gene is TRBJ2-7, the V gene TRBV9; possible D gene TRBD1, 5 bases. The sequence derives from a woman aged 18-35 years with Graves' ophthalmopathy. CDR3 DNA: TGTGCCAGCAGCGTAGGAGGTTGGGGCAGCTCCTACGAGCAGTACTTC. The encoded protein is CASSVGGWGSSYEQYF.